The entry below gives a single TCR beta chain sequence along with its context. The data originate from a study of cytomegalovirus exposure and HLA in healthy donors. V was cut by 3 bases and J by 5 bases, with 20 bases left in between. The CDR3 loop spans 16 amino acids. CDR1 and CDR2 (germline): SGHRS, YFSETQ. Clones were read by immunoSEQ multiplex PCR, and TCRdb kept only the in-frame ones, dropping some. Of some 150,000 clones in the sample, approximately 90% are singletons; the top ten hold 4.5%. The receptor was isolated from a young man in good health and CMV-seropositive. The source material was PBMCs. The chain joins TRBV5-1 to TRBJ1-2; possibly TRBD1 for D (6 bases). CDR3 residues: CASSWITGKLSYGYTF. The CDR3 coding sequence is TGCGCCAGCAGCTGGATTACAGGGAAACTATCGTATGGCTACACCTTC. The complete variable domain, with remaining parts taken from reference TRBV5-1 and TRBJ1-2, reads KAGVTQTPRYLIKTRGQQVTLSCSPISGHRSVSWYQQTPGQGLQFLFEYFSETQRNKGNFPGRFSGRQFSNSRSEMNVSTLELGDSALYLCASSWITGKLSYGYTFGSGTRLTVV.